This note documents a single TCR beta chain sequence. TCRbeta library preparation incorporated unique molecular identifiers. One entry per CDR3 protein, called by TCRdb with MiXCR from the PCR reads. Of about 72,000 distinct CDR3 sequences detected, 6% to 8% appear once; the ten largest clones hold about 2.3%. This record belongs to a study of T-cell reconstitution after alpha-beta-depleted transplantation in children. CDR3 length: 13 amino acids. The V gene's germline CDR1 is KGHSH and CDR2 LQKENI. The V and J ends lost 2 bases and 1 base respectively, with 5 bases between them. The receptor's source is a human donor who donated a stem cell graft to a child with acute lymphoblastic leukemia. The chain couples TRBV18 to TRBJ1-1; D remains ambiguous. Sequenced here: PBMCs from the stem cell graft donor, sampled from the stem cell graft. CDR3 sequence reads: CASSPKRNTEAFF. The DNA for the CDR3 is TGTGCCAGCTCACCAAAAAGGAACACTGAAGCTTTCTTT.